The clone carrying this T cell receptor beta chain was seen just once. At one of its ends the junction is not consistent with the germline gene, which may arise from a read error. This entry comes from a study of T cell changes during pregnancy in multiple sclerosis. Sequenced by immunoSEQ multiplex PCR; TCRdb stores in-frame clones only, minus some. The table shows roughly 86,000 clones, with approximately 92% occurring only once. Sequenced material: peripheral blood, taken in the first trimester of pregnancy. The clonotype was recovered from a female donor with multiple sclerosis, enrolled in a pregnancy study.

CDR3 in amino acids: CASREGPSGRETQYF. CDR3 DNA: TGTGCCAGCAGGGAAGGACCTAGCGGGAGGGAGACCCAGTACTTC. This sequence joins TRBV6-1 and TRBJ2-5; 11 bases fit TRBD2. From germline, CDR1 is MNHNS and CDR2 SASEGT. This CDR3 comprises 15 residues.